In this sample, the clone carrying this T cell receptor (beta chain) turned up a few times. What it recognizes is unknown. A J-beta primer mix and a sample-barcoded 5' primer were used in a second PCR of about 7 to 12 cycles. MiXCR, applied by TCRdb to the 5' RACE reads, yields one record per CDR3 protein. The data hold hundreds of thousands of distinct CDR3 sequences, with roughly 21% observed a single time. CDR3 length: 11 amino acids. Deletions cut 8 bases from V and 14 bases from J, with 16 bases between. This specimen belongs to a study of blood T cells in healthy people across ages. Whole-study context: With template switching, about one barcoded beta molecule was captured per two T cells.

Study results and caveats: When set beside aged donors, long-lived donors presented more naive CD4+ cells and higher diversity. Per million T cells, TCR beta diversity dropped roughly linearly as age increased. Changes in expanded clonotypes were possibly confounded, as the CMV status of donors was unknown.

The chain links TRBV12-3 or TRBV12-4 to TRBJ2-1; perhaps TRBD2 as D (5 bases). The TCR originated in a man between 70 and 80 years old in good health. The sample taken for sequencing was blood. In DNA, the CDR3 is TGTGCCAGCCGACGTAAAGCCGGGGAGTTCTTC. This codes for CASRRKAGEFF.